These 8 T cell receptor beta chains were all obtained from the same sample, sequenced in a study of blood T cell repertoires in COVID-19. Here immunoSEQ multiplex PCR was the method, and the copy in TCRdb shows in-frame clones only, minus some. The repertoire holds some 250,000 clones, with roughly 80% as singletons. Input material: peripheral blood. The receptors here all came from an older woman with active or convalescent COVID-19.

This sequence joins TRBV2 and TRBJ2-2; TRBD2 matches 12 bases. Germline-derived CDR1 and CDR2 are SNHLY and FYNNEI. Trimming took 11 bases from V and 3 from J; bases not matched to a gene: 7. CDR3 size: 15 residues. The chain's CDR3 is CASRTSGAYTGELFF. The CDR3 bases are TGTGCCTCAAGGACTAGCGGGGCGTACACCGGGGAGCTGTTTTTT.

This clone was counted only a few times. The chain joins TRBV30 to TRBJ1-2; no reliable D call. The length of the CDR3 is 14 residues. The germline V gene encodes CDR1 GTSNPN and CDR2 SVGIG (reference sequence). Trimming pared 0 bases from V and 2 bases from J, leaving 10 bases between. In DNA, the CDR3 is TGTGCCTGGAGTGTACACCGGAGGAACTATGGCTACACCTTC. Translating gives CAWSVHRRNYGYTF.

This chain connects TRBV19 to TRBJ1-6; weak D call: TRBD1 (6 bases). Trimming took 3 bases from V and 7 from J, leaving 13 bases between them. The germline gives CDR1 LNHDA, CDR2 SQIVND (reference sequence). The CDR3 is 15 amino acids. CDR3 protein: CASSIVGARNSPLHF. As DNA, the CDR3 is TGTGCCAGTAGTATTGTGGGGGCGCGGAATTCACCCCTCCACTTT. The full variable domain, in which reference TRBV19 and TRBJ1-6 provide the parts outside the CDR3, is DGGITQSPKYLFRKEGQNVTLSCEQNLNHDAMYWYRQDPGQGLRLIYYSQIVNDFQKGDIAEGYSVSREKKESFPLTVTSAQKNPTAFYLCASSIVGARNSPLHFGNGTRLTVT.

This rearrangement joins TRBV3-1 (or the pseudogene TRBV3-2) to TRBJ2-2; D not certain. The germline gives CDR1 LGHDT, CDR2 YNNKEL (reference sequence). V was cut by 0 bases and J by 4 bases, with 6 bases left in between. The CDR3 spans 14 residues. DNA for the CDR3: TGTGCCAGCAGCCAAGAAGATAGCACCGGGGAGCTGTTTTTT. It codes for CASSQEDSTGELFF.

This chain connects TRBV5-1 to TRBJ2-3, with 7 positions matching TRBD2. This CDR3 spans 18 amino acids. The ends lost 4 bases at V and 1 base at J; junction bases unmatched: 15. The germline gives CDR1 SGHRS, CDR2 YFSETQ. In DNA form, the CDR3 reads TGCGCCAGCAGCCTCCCCCCGGGGGGAAGTGGCGGCACAGATACGCAGTATTTT. Residues: CASSLPPGGSGGTDTQYF.

This clone occurred a few times. This sequence joins TRBV4-2 and TRBJ1-1, with TRBD1 matching 9 bases. This CDR3 has 14 amino acids. Germline assignment: CDR1 LGHNA and CDR2 YNFKEQ. V shed 4 bases, J shed 1 base, and the junction held 1 base outside the gene matches. The CDR3 loop reads CASSPGQGNTEAFF. The DNA of the CDR3 is TGTGCCAGCAGCCCGGGACAGGGGAACACTGAAGCTTTCTTT.

J is TRBJ2-2 and V is TRBV19, with D possibly TRBD1 on 6 matching bases. CDR3 length: 14 residues. The V gene lost 6 bases and the J gene lost 5 bases, with 13 bases spanning the gap. Germline-derived CDR1 and CDR2 are LNHDA and SQIVND (reference sequence). CDR3 sequence reads: CASRRGIGTGELFF. CDR3 nucleotide sequence: TGTGCCAGTAGGAGGGGGATAGGGACCGGGGAGCTGTTTTTT. The full variable domain, with the rest looked up from reference TRBV19 and TRBJ2-2, is DGGITQSPKYLFRKEGQNVTLSCEQNLNHDAMYWYRQDPGQGLRLIYYSQIVNDFQKGDIAEGYSVSREKKESFPLTVTSAQKNPTAFYLCASRRGIGTGELFFGEGSRLTVL.

This rearrangement joins TRBV7-2 to TRBJ2-7, with D maybe TRBD2 (6 bases). The length of the CDR3 is 15 residues. Germline V lookup: CDR1 SGHTA, CDR2 FQGNSA. The germline V and J ends were trimmed by 5 bases and 5 bases, with 19 bases remaining between them. CDR3 sequence: CASSRTGTPVNEQYF. CDR3 DNA: TGTGCCAGCAGCAGAACCGGGACTCCGGTGAACGAGCAGTACTTC.